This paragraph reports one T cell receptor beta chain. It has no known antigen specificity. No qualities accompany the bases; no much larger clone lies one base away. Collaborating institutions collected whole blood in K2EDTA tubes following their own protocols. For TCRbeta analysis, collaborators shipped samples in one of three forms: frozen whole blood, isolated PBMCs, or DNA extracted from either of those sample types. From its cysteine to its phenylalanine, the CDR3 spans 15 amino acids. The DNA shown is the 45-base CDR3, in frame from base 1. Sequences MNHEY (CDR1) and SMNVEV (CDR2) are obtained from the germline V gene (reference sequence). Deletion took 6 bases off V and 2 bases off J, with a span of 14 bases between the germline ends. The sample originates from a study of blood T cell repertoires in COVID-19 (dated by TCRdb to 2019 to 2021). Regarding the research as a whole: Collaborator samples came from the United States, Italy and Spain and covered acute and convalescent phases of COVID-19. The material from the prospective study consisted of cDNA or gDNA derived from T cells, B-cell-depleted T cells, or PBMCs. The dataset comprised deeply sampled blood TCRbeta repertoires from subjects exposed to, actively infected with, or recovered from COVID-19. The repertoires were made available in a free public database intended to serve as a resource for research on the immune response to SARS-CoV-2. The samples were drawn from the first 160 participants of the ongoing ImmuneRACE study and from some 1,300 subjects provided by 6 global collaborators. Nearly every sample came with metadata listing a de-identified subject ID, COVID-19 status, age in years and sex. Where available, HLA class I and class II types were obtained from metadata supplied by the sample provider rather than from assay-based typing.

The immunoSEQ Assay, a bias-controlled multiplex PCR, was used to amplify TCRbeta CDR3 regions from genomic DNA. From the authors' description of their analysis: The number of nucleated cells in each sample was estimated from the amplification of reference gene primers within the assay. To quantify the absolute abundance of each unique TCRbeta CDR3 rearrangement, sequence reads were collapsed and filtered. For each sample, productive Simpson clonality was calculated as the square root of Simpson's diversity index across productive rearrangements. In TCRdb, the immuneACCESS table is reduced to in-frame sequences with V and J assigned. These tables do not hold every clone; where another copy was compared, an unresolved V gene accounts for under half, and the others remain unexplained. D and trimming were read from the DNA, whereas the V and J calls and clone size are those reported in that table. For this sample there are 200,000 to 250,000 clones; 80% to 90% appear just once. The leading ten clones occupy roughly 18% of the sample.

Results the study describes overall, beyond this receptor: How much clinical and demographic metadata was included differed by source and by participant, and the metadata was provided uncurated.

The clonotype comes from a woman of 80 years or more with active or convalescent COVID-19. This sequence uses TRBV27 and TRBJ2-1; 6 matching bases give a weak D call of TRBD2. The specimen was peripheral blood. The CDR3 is CASSTRRAPYNEQFF. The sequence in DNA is TGTGCCAGCAGCACCCGGAGGGCCCCCTACAATGAGCAGTTCTTC.